The rows below give T cell receptor beta chains drawn from one sample of a study of CD8 T cells in ankylosing spondylitis. TCRdb called the 5' RACE reads again in MiXCR, with one record for every CDR3 protein. The repertoire holds 150,000 to 200,000 distinct CDR3 sequences, with more than 9% as singletons. The sequenced sample was blood, either unsorted or a sorted T cell fraction (not recorded which). The receptors shown here come from a male donor with ankylosing spondylitis or in good health (not recorded which). Each CDR3 is given with its conserved first and last residue. A D gene is named only where the DNA matches it firmly. Part of the rows lack a size; the others show once, few, many or a class for expanded clones.

J gene	clone size	CDR3 length	V gene	D gene	CDR3 DNA	CDR3 protein
TRBJ2-3	many	12	TRBV29-1	NA	TGCAGCGTTGTCACAGGCCCGGATACGCAGTATTTT	CSVVTGPDTQYF
TRBJ2-5	NA	11	TRBV18	NA	TGTGTCAGCTCACCAAAAGAGACCCAGTACTTC	CVSSPKETQYF
TRBJ1-1	many	14	TRBV11-1	NA	TGTGCCAGCAGCTTTCCAGAGACGAACACTGAAGCTTTCTTT	CASSFPETNTEAFF
TRBJ2-1	many	16	TRBV2	NA	TGTGCCAGCAGTCTCCCCGGGACGAGCTCCTACAATGAGCAGTTCTTC	CASSLPGTSSYNEQFF
TRBJ2-7	many	11	TRBV6-5	NA	TGTGCCAGCAGTATGGCCCACGAGCAGTACTTC	CASSMAHEQYF
TRBJ2-7	NA	14	TRBV18	NA	TGTGCCAGCTCACCGATGGGCAGGGCCTACGAGCAGTACTTC	CASSPMGRAYEQYF
TRBJ1-3	many	14	TRBV6-2/TRBV6-3	NA	TGTGCCAGCAGAGAGATCGACGGCGGAAACACCATATATTTT	CASREIDGGNTIYF
TRBJ2-1	NA	17	TRBV25-1	NA	TGTGCCAGCAGTGAATGGCCCCTAGGGAGGCTGTACAATGAGCAGTTCTTC	CASSEWPLGRLYNEQFF
TRBJ1-6	many	16	TRBV5-1	TRBD1	TGCGCCAGCAGCTTGAGCCCGGGACAGGGTGCTTCACCCCTCCACTTT	CASSLSPGQGASPLHF
TRBJ1-1	NA	15	TRBV27	NA	TGTGCCAGCAGCCCGCGGGGGGACTCGGGCACTGAAGCTTTCTTT	CASSPRGDSGTEAFF